This T cell receptor (beta chain) was sequenced in a study of blood T cell repertoires in COVID-19. This CDR3 is built from 12 residues. In germline, CDR1 is ENHRY, CDR2 SYGVKD. V shed 9 bases and J 0 bases; nucleotides not matched to a gene: 1. Using immunoSEQ multiplex PCR, the repertoire was profiled, and TCRdb retains in-frame clones only, with some absent. In the table there are around 180,000 clones, 79% of which are singletons. The chain combines TRBV10-3 with TRBJ2-7; TRBD1 aligns across 8 bases. Sample: peripheral blood. The clonotype originates from a man aged 55 to 70 with active or convalescent COVID-19. The CDR3 protein is CAMGQVSYEQYF. The CDR3 nucleotides are TGTGCCATGGGACAGGTCTCCTACGAGCAGTACTTC.